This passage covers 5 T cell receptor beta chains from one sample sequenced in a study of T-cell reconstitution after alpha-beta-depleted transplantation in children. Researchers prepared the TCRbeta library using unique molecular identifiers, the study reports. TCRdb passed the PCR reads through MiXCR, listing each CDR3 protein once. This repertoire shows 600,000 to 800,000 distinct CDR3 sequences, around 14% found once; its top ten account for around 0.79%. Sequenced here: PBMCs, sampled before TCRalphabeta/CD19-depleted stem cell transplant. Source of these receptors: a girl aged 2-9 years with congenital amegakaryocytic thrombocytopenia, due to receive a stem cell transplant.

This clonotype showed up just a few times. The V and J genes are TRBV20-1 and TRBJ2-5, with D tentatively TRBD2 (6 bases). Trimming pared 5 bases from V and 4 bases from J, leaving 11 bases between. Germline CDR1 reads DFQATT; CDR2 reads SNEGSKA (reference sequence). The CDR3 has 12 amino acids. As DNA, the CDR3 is TGCAGTGCTGGGAGGCCCCTAGAGACCCAGTACTTC. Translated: CSAGRPLETQYF.

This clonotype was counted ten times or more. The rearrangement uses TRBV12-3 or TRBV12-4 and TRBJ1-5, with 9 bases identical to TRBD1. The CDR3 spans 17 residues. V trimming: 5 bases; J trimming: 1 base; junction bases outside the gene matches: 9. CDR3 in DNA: TGTGCCAGCAGTCCCTTACAGGGGGCTCGGAGCAATCAGCCCCAGCATTTT. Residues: CASSPLQGARSNQPQHF.

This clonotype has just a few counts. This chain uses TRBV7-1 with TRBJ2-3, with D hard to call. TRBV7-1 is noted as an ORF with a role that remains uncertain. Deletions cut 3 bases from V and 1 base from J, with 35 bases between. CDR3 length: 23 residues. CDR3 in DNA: TGTGCCAGCAGCTCCCCAGGCCTGAGGCTAGAAAAGGGCCTACCCCAGGGCACAGATACGCAGTATTTT. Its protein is CASSSPGLRLEKGLPQGTDTQYF.

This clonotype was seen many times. The DNA of the CDR3 is TGTGCCAGCAGTGAGAATAGCGGGTTCTACAATGAGCAGTTCTTC. It encodes CASSENSGFYNEQFF. This chain connects TRBV2 to TRBJ2-1; 7 nucleotides agree with TRBD2. Trimming took 3 bases from V and 3 from J; bases not matched to a gene: 5. The CDR3 totals 15 residues. The germline V gene encodes CDR1 SNHLY and CDR2 FYNNEI.

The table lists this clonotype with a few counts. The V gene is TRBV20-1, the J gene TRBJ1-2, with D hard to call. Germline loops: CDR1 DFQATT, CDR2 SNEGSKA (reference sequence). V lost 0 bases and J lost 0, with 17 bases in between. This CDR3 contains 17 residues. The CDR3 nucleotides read TGCAGTGCTAGAGATGCCCGGGGAGGGCCCGCTAACTATGGCTACACCTTC. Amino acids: CSARDARGGPANYGYTF.